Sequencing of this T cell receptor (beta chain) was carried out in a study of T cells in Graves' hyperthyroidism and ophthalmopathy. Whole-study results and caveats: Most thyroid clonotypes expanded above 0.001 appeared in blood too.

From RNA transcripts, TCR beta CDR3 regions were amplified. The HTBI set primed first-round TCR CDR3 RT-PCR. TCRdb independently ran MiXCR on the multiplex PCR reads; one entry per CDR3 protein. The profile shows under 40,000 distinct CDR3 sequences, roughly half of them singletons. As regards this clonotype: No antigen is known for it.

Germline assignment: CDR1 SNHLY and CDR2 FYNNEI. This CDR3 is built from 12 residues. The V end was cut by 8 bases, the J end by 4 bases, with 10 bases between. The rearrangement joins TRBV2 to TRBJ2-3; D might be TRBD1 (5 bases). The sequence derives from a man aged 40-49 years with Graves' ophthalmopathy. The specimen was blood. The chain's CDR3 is CASSRVSDTQYF. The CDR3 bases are TGTGCCAGCTCCAGGGTTTCAGATACGCAGTATTTT.